The 5 T cell receptor beta chains below all came from one sample that was sequenced in a study of CD8 T cells in ankylosing spondylitis. MiXCR was run by TCRdb on the 5' RACE reads, yielding one entry per CDR3 protein. This sample has roughly 40,000 distinct CDR3 sequences, with around 10% found just once. The sample comprised blood, either unsorted or a sorted T cell fraction (not recorded which). The source of these receptors is a male donor with ankylosing spondylitis or in good health (not recorded which).

This clonotype came up many times. The chain is built from TRBV12-3 or TRBV12-4 and TRBJ2-4; TRBD1 is a possible D gene (6 bases). V lost 6 bases, J lost 0 bases, and 12 bases lay in between. The CDR3 spans 15 residues. CDR3 sequence (DNA): TGTGCCAGCAGGGGGGCGCCTCTAGCCAAAAACATTCAGTACTTC. This encodes CASRGAPLAKNIQYF.

The chain combines TRBV29-1 with TRBJ2-7; no firm D call. From germline, CDR1 is SQVTM and CDR2 ANQGSEA. This CDR3 spans 11 amino acids. Trimming stripped 4 bases from V and 4 bases from J, with 8 bases between. CDR3 sequence reads: CSVVVGYEQYF. In nucleotides, the CDR3 is TGCAGCGTTGTGGTGGGGTACGAGCAGTACTTC.

This clonotype has ten or more counts. The chain couples TRBV12-3 or TRBV12-4 to TRBJ1-6; 10 bases are a match to TRBD1. CDR3 length: 15 amino acids. The J segment lost 9 bases and the V segment lost 5 bases, leaving 7 bases of the junction unmatched. Written as DNA, the CDR3 is TGTGCCAGCAGTATAAGACAGGGGGCGCGTTCACCCCTCCACTTT. It specifies CASSIRQGARSPLHF.

This clonotype has at least ten counts. The chain combines TRBV7-8 with TRBJ1-2; D is perhaps TRBD1 (5 bases). The germline V and J ends were trimmed by 2 bases and 4 bases, with 11 bases remaining between them. The germline CDR1 and CDR2 sequences are SGHVS and FQNEAQ. This CDR3 is 14 amino acids long. The CDR3 is CASSLIGAPYGYTF. The CDR3 nucleotides are TGTGCCAGCAGCTTAATCGGGGCCCCCTATGGCTACACCTTC.

Many counts were recorded for this clonotype. The chain has TRBV5-5 and TRBJ1-4; the D gene is possibly TRBD1 (6 bases). CDR1 is SGHKS and CDR2 is YYEKEE in the germline V gene (reference sequence). The CDR3 runs to 14 residues. V dropped 7 bases and J dropped 3 bases, with 13 bases sitting between them. The CDR3 DNA is TGTGCCAGCGCAAAGGGGGGTTCTAATGAAAAACTGTTTTTT. This translates into CASAKGGSNEKLFF.